The 20 T cell receptor beta chains below were found in one sample sequenced in a study of blood T cell repertoires in COVID-19. Method: immunoSEQ multiplex PCR; TCRdb's copy keeps in-frame clones and lacks some. The table lists about 310,000 clones, roughly 87% of them singletons. What was sequenced was peripheral blood. All receptors come from a man aged 50-59 years with active or convalescent COVID-19.

V usage is TRBV29-1 and J usage is TRBJ1-3; 7 nucleotides align to TRBD1. The trim removed 7 bases at V and 1 base at J, leaving 10 bases unmatched. This CDR3 has 15 residues. Germline V gives CDR1 SQVTM, CDR2 ANQGSEA. CDR3 sequence: CSAGTGVESGNTIYF. The DNA for the CDR3 is TGCAGCGCCGGAACAGGGGTCGAATCTGGAAACACCATATATTTT.

The chain recombines TRBV11-2 with TRBJ2-2; D might be TRBD2 (5 bases). Looked up from germline, CDR1 is SGHAT and CDR2 is FQNNGV. The CDR3 covers 16 residues. The germline V and J ends were trimmed by 3 bases and 2 bases, with 13 bases remaining between them. CDR3 nucleotide sequence: TGTGCCAGCAGCTTTGGGAGCGTATTAAACACCGGGGAGCTGTTTTTT. It yields the protein CASSFGSVLNTGELFF.

The chain employs TRBV11-1 and TRBJ2-6, with TRBD1 identical over 8 bases. Germline V gene lookup returns CDR1 SGHAT and CDR2 FQDESV (reference sequence). The ends lost 5 bases at V and 1 base at J; junction bases unmatched: 1. This CDR3 is built from 15 residues. The CDR3 here is CASSRTGSGANVLTF. In DNA form, the CDR3 reads TGTGCCAGCAGCCGGACAGGGTCTGGGGCCAACGTCCTGACTTTC.

The CDR3: CASSRDRGGSTDTQYF. CDR3 coding DNA: TGCGCCAGCAGCCGGGACCGGGGAGGGAGCACAGATACGCAGTATTTT. The rearrangement joins TRBV4-1 to TRBJ2-3; 7 nucleotides match TRBD2. With V trimmed by 4 bases and J by 0 bases, 7 bases remained unmatched. Germline assignment: CDR1 MGHRA and CDR2 YSYEKL. CDR3 size: 16 residues.

V usage is TRBV10-3 and J usage is TRBJ1-2; D is undetermined. This CDR3 comprises 13 residues. In germline, CDR1 is ENHRY, CDR2 SYGVKD. The V gene lost 0 bases and the J gene lost 8 bases, with 10 bases spanning the gap. DNA for the CDR3: TGTGCCATCAGTGAGTCGTCGGTTTCGGGCTACACCTTC. This sequence encodes CAISESSVSGYTF.

Here the CDR3 reads CASSLRHRGEKLFF. The CDR3 DNA reads TGTGCCAGTAGCCTAAGGCATCGGGGTGAAAAACTGTTTTTT. The chain is built from TRBV19 and TRBJ1-4; unclear D gene. Germline V gene lookup returns CDR1 LNHDA and CDR2 SQIVND (reference sequence). The V end lost 6 bases, the J end lost 7 bases, and 15 bases lay between the germline ends. The CDR3 has 14 residues.

The chain carries TRBV19 and TRBJ1-2, with a weak D call TRBD1 (5 bases). This CDR3 spans 15 amino acids. CDR1 and CDR2 (germline): LNHDA, SQIVND (reference sequence). V lost 0 bases and J lost 4, with 12 bases in between. CDR3 DNA sequence: TGTGCCAGTAGTATAGAGGACACGAACCCCTATGGCTACACCTTC. Amino acids: CASSIEDTNPYGYTF.

This clone was counted once. The gene calls are TRBV18 and TRBJ2-5; weak D call: TRBD1 (6 bases). V shed 2 bases and J shed 5 bases, with 15 bases lying between them. The CDR3 totals 15 residues. Germline V gene lookup returns CDR1 KGHSH and CDR2 LQKENI. CDR3 sequence (DNA): TGTGCCAGCTCACCAAGGGGGACAAGGTTGGAGACCCAGTACTTC. It encodes CASSPRGTRLETQYF.

The chain uses TRBV5-1 and TRBJ2-2, with 10 positions matching TRBD2. The CDR3 loop spans 15 amino acids. The germline V gene has CDR1 SGHRS and CDR2 YFSETQ. J was trimmed by 3 bases and V by 4 bases; bases with no gene match: 3. CDR3 residues: CASSPGLAYTGELFF. CDR3 nucleotides: TGCGCCAGCAGCCCGGGACTAGCGTACACCGGGGAGCTGTTTTTT.

The chain employs TRBV7-9 and TRBJ1-1, with TRBD1 identical over 7 bases. Germline values: CDR1 SEHNR, CDR2 FQNEAQ (reference sequence). This CDR3 is 14 amino acids long. V dropped 6 bases and J dropped 3; count of bases not matched to a gene: 7. CDR3 in DNA: TGTGCCAGCAGTTTGAGGGGGCGGGACACTGAAGCTTTCTTT. It encodes CASSLRGRDTEAFF.

The chain carries TRBV6-2 or TRBV6-3 and TRBJ2-5; 8 nucleotides align to TRBD2. Trimming removed 2 bases from V and 5 bases from J; junction bases left unmatched: 13. CDR1 is MNHEY and CDR2 is SVGEGT in the germline V gene. The CDR3 contains 17 residues. The CDR3 region has the DNA TGTGCCAGCAGTTACCCGACGGGGTTTAGCGGGGTCGAGACCCAGTACTTC. It encodes CASSYPTGFSGVETQYF.

The chain combines TRBV28 with TRBJ2-7; 7 bases are shared with TRBD2. The CDR3 is 15 residues long. From germline, CDR1 is MDHEN and CDR2 SYDVKM. The trim removed 3 bases at V and 3 bases at J, leaving 8 bases unmatched. This CDR3 reads CASSLEAGVFYEQYF. The DNA of the CDR3 is TGTGCCAGCAGTTTGGAGGCGGGGGTTTTCTACGAGCAGTACTTC.

This chain connects TRBV10-3 to TRBJ2-7; TRBD2 aligns across 7 bases. CDR3 length equals 13 residues. V gave up 6 bases and J gave up 0 bases; unmatched junction bases: 2. The germline gives CDR1 ENHRY, CDR2 SYGVKD. Here the CDR3 reads CAISRDYSYEQYF. The CDR3 DNA sequence: TGTGCCATCAGCAGGGACTACTCCTACGAGCAGTACTTC.

The V and J genes are TRBV27 and TRBJ1-1, with 7 bases fitting TRBD1. The CDR3 spans 13 residues. V shed 2 bases, J shed 4 bases, and the junction held 1 base outside the gene matches. CDR1 and CDR2 (germline): MNHEY, SMNVEV (reference sequence). In DNA form, the CDR3 reads TGTGCCAGCAGTTTACCAGGGGGCACTGAAGCTTTCTTT. Translation: CASSLPGGTEAFF.

This chain links TRBV24-1 with TRBJ2-1; D not certain. The V end lost 5 bases, the J end lost 2 bases, and 9 bases lay between the germline ends. Germline CDR1 KGHDR, CDR2 SFDVKD. This CDR3 has 14 amino acids. CDR3 bases: TGTGCCACCAGTGGGGCGCAAACCTACAATGAGCAGTTCTTC. Amino acids: CATSGAQTYNEQFF.

The V call is TRBV9, the J call TRBJ1-4, with 10 bases matching TRBD1. Germline CDR1 reads SGDLS; CDR2 reads YYNGEE. V trimming: 4 bases; J trimming: 8 bases; junction bases outside the gene matches: 11. The CDR3 loop spans 16 amino acids. The CDR3 nucleotides are TGTGCCAGCAGCCCTCACCCCGGGACAGGGGACGAAAAACTGTTTTTT. Encoded protein: CASSPHPGTGDEKLFF.

The rearrangement joins TRBV28 to TRBJ1-5, with unresolved D. The CDR3 has 12 residues. V was pared by 5 bases and J by 3 bases, with 5 bases between. Germline V gene lookup returns CDR1 MDHEN and CDR2 SYDVKM. CDR3 amino acids: CASSLYNQPQHF. The CDR3 DNA sequence: TGTGCCAGCAGTCTCTACAATCAGCCCCAGCATTTT.

CDR3 sequence (DNA): TGCGCCAGCAGCCAAGATCTAATCGGGGGTCTGGATTCACCCCTCCACTTT. This gives the protein CASSQDLIGGLDSPLHF. The rearrangement uses TRBV4-3 and TRBJ1-6, with D possibly matching TRBD1 (5 bases). Germline assignment: CDR1 LGHNA and CDR2 YSLEER. The CDR3 runs to 17 residues. Trimming took 0 bases from V and 8 from J, leaving 17 bases between them.

This chain links TRBV5-6 with TRBJ2-3; TRBD2 matches 14 bases. Germline-derived CDR1 and CDR2 are SGHDT and YYEEEE. With 2 bases clipped from V and 4 bases from J, the junction kept 3 bases outside the gene matches. The CDR3 consists of 16 residues. As DNA, the CDR3 is TGTGCCAGCAGCTTCAGGACTAGCGGGGGGCCAGATACGCAGTATTTT. Amino acid sequence: CASSFRTSGGPDTQYF.

This clone was detected once. At the DNA level, this CDR3 is encoded by other sequences in the same sample as well. The gene calls are TRBV9 and TRBJ1-1; 7 bases fit TRBD1. Trimming cost V 0 bases and J 4 bases; bases outside gene matches: 3. Germline V gene sequence: CDR1 SGDLS, CDR2 YYNGEE. The CDR3 sequence is 14 residues long. This CDR3 is CASSVAGGGTEAFF. CDR3 coding DNA: TGTGCCAGCAGCGTAGCAGGGGGTGGCACTGAAGCTTTCTTT.